The clone carrying this T cell receptor beta chain was observed many times. Its antigen remains unidentified. The data were obtained in a study of T cell repertoires in cytomegalovirus infection. The wider study: CMV infection together with matching HLA type was indicated by public TCR beta signatures.

MiXCR, run by TCRdb on the reads, gives a single entry per CDR3 protein. Seen here are about 130,000 distinct CDR3 sequences, roughly 9% observed once, and the top ten hold about a tenth. Study results and limitations: Accumulated public TCR beta family frequency recognized individuals carrying CMV together with the relevant HLA.

The TCR was taken from a human donor in good health (CMV status not recorded). Some clones in this sample may be carry-over from other donors' samples. The sample consisted of PBMCs.

CDR3 residues: CASSGQGNYGYTF. DNA of the CDR3: TGTGCCAGCAGCGGACAGGGGAACTATGGCTACACCTTC. The chain joins TRBV2 to TRBJ1-2, with TRBD1 matching 9 bases. CDR3 length: 13 residues. Trimming at V came to 6 bases and at J to 2 bases, leaving 1 base not matched to a gene. Germline loops: CDR1 SNHLY, CDR2 FYNNEI.